One T cell receptor (beta chain) is described in this entry. What it binds is not known. The data originate from a study of blood T cells in healthy people across ages. Regarding the study as a whole: Unsorted PBMCs prevented conclusive naive versus antigen-experienced comparison. Researchers report that TCR beta diversity correlated strongly with naive T cell percentage. Calculation of diversity from one million T cells yielded estimates considered to be underestimates.

A J-beta primer mix and a sample-barcoded 5' primer were used in a second PCR of roughly 6 to 12 cycles. One entry per CDR3 protein results from TCRdb running MiXCR on the 5' RACE reads. The top ten clones hold 7.7% of a sample with about 1.7 million distinct CDR3 sequences, roughly 30% of them seen once. The V gene end was trimmed by 1 base and the J gene end by 4 bases; junction bases not matched to a gene: 4. CDR3 length: 15 residues. Germline CDR1 MDHEN, CDR2 SYDVKM. The sequence derives from a woman aged 30 to 39 in good health. The sequenced sample was blood. The rearrangement links TRBV28 to TRBJ2-7; 10 bases match TRBD1. CDR3 sequence: CASSLYGTGVYEQYF. In DNA form, the CDR3 reads TGTGCCAGCAGTTTATACGGGACAGGGGTTTACGAGCAGTACTTC. Together with reference TRBV28 and TRBJ2-7, the CDR3 gives the full variable domain: DVKVTQSSRYLVKRTGEKVFLECVQDMDHENMFWYRQDPGLGLRLIYFSYDVKMKEKGDIPEGYSVSREKKERFSLILESASTNQTSMYLCASSLYGTGVYEQYFGPGTRLTVT.